The T cell receptor (beta chain) described here comes from a study of cytomegalovirus exposure and HLA in healthy donors. Study-level points and caveats: Segments of the TCR beta V type were, in most cases, productive about 87% or about 30% of the time in an earlier analysis. Beyond CMV serostatus, there was no information to go on about immune exposure.

V shed 4 bases and J shed 3 bases, with 16 bases lying between them. CDR3 length: 15 amino acids. The germline V gene encodes CDR1 SGHTA and CDR2 FQGNSA. Amplification used 60 Vbeta primers and 13 Jbeta primers. TCRdb's copy holds only in-frame clones and misses some; the assay was immunoSEQ multiplex PCR. The table shows approximately 73,000 clones, with roughly 63% occurring only once. As for this clone: The antigen is unknown.

The chain is built from TRBV7-2 and TRBJ2-7; D may be TRBD2 (6 bases). This receptor was taken from a man aged 25-40 years in good health and CMV-seropositive. Sequencing was carried out using PBMCs. The CDR3 loop reads CASSSLTSGSYEQYF. The CDR3 bases are TGTGCCAGCAGCTCACTGACTAGTGGAAGCTACGAGCAGTACTTC. Variable domain in full (rest from reference TRBV7-2 and TRBJ2-7): GAGVSQSPSNKVTEKGKDVELRCDPISGHTALYWYRQSLGQGLEFLIYFQGNSAPDKSGLPSDRFSAERTGGSVSTLTIQRTQQEDSAVYLCASSSLTSGSYEQYFGPGTRLTVT.